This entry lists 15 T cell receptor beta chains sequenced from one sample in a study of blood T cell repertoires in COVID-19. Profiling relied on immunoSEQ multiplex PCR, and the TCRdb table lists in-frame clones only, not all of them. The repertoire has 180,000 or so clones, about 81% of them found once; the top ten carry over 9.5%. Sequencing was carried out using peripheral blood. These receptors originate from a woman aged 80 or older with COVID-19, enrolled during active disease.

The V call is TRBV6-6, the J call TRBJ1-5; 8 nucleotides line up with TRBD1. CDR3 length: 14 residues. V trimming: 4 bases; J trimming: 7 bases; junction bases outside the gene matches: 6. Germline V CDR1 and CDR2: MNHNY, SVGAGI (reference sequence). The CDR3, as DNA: TGTGCCAGCAGTTTGACAGGGGATGGCCAGCCCCAGCATTTT. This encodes CASSLTGDGQPQHF.

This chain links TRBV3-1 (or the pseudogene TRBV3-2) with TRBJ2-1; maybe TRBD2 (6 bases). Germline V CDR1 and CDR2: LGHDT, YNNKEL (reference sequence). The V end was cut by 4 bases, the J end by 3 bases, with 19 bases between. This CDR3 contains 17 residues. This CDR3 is CASSLGLRGSYYNEQFF. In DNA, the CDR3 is TGTGCCAGCAGCCTCGGACTACGCGGGTCGTACTACAATGAGCAGTTCTTC.

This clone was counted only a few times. CDR3 coding DNA: TGTGCCATCAGTGATGAAGCGTTCTATGGCTACACCTTC. It translates to CAISDEAFYGYTF. The chain is built from TRBV10-3 and TRBJ1-2; D gene unclear. V shed 3 bases and J shed 4 bases, with 9 bases lying between them. The germline V gene encodes CDR1 ENHRY and CDR2 SYGVKD. There are 13 residues in the CDR3.

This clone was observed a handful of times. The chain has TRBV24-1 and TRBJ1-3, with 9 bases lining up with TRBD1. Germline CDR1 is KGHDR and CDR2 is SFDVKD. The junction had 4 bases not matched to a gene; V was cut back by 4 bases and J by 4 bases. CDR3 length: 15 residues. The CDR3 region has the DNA TGTGCCACCAGTGACCCGGGACAGGGAGGAAACACCATATATTTT. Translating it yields CATSDPGQGGNTIYF.

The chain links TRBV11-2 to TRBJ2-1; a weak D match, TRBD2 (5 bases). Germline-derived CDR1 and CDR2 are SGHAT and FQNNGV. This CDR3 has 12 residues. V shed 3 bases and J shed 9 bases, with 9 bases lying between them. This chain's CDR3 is CASSLGEREQFF. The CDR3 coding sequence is TGTGCCAGCAGCTTGGGAGAGCGTGAGCAGTTCTTC.

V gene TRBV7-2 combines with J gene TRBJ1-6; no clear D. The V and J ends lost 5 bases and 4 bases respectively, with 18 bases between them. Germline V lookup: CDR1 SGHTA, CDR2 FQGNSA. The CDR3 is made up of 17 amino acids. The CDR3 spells CASSLIRGGLYNSPLHF. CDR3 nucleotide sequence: TGTGCCAGCAGCCTAATTCGGGGTGGGCTATATAATTCACCCCTCCACTTT.

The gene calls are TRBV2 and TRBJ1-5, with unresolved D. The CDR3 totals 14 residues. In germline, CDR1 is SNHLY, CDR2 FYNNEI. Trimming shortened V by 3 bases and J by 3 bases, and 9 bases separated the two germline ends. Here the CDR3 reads CASSERFSNQPQHF. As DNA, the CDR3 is TGTGCCAGCAGTGAGCGGTTTTCCAATCAGCCCCAGCATTTT. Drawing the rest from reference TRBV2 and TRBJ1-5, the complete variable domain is EPEVTQTPSHQVTQMGQEVILRCVPISNHLYFYWYRQILGQKVEFLVSFYNNEISEKSEIFDDQFSVERPDGSNFTLKIRSTKLEDSAMYFCASSERFSNQPQHFGDGTRLSIL.

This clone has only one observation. The CDR3 sequence is CASSFASGTDTQYF. The CDR3 DNA is TGTGCCAGCAGTTTTGCTAGCGGGACAGATACGCAGTATTTT. J is TRBJ2-3 and V is TRBV27; TRBD2 aligns across 8 bases. The CDR3 has 14 residues. J gave up 3 bases and V 3 bases, and 2 bases lay outside the gene matches. CDR1 and CDR2 (germline): MNHEY, SMNVEV (reference sequence).

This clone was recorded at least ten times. CDR3: CASSGAGGSQLYEQYF. The CDR3 DNA reads as TGTGCCAGCAGTGGTGCGGGGGGCTCGCAGCTCTACGAGCAGTACTTC. This sequence joins TRBV2 and TRBJ2-7; TRBD2 aligns across 8 bases. CDR1 and CDR2 from the germline V gene are SNHLY and FYNNEI. The V segment lost 4 bases and the J segment 3 bases; nucleotides outside the gene matches: 11. The CDR3 runs 16 residues.

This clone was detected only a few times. The CDR3 here is CASKGEGLSNQPQHF. The CDR3 DNA follows: TGTGCCAGCAAAGGGGAGGGCCTTAGCAATCAGCCCCAGCATTTT. The chain carries TRBV27 and TRBJ1-5; a weak D match, TRBD1 (5 bases). The germline V and J ends were trimmed by 7 bases and 0 bases, with 13 bases remaining between them. Germline CDR1 is MNHEY and CDR2 is SMNVEV (reference sequence). This CDR3 region has 15 residues.

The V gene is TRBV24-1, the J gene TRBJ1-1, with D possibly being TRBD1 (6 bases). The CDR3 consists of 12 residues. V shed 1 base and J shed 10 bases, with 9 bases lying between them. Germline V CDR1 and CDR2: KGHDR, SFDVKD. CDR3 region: CATSDFTGIAFF. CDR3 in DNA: TGTGCCACCAGTGATTTCACAGGGATAGCTTTCTTT.

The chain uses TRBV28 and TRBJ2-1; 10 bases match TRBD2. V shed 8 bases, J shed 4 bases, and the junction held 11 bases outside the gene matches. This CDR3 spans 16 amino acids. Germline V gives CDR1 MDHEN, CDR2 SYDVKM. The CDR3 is CASGGAGLATYNEQFF. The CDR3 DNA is TGTGCCAGCGGGGGGGCGGGACTAGCGACTTACAATGAGCAGTTCTTC. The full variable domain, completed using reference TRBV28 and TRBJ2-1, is DVKVTQSSRYLVKRTGEKVFLECVQDMDHENMFWYRQDPGLGLRLIYFSYDVKMKEKGDIPEGYSVSREKKERFSLILESASTNQTSMYLCASGGAGLATYNEQFFGPGTRLTVL.

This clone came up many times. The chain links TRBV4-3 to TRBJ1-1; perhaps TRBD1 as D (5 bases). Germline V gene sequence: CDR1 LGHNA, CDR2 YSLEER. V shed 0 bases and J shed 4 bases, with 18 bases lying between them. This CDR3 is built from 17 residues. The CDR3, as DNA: TGCGCCAGCAGCCAAGATTACGGGGGGAGTGTTGTCACTGAAGCTTTCTTT. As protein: CASSQDYGGSVVTEAFF.

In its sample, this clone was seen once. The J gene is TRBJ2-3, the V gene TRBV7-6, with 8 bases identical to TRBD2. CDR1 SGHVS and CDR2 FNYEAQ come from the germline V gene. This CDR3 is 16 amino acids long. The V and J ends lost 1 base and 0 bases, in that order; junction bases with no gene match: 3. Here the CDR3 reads CASSLGASGSTDTQYF. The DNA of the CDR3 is TGTGCCAGCAGCTTAGGGGCTAGCGGGAGCACAGATACGCAGTATTTT.

CDR3 sequence: CASSQPDRGDTQYF. The CDR3 nucleotides read TGTGCCAGCAGCCAACCCGACAGGGGGGATACGCAGTATTTT. This rearrangement joins TRBV5-4 to TRBJ2-3; TRBD1 matches at 9 bases. Germline CDR1 and CDR2: SGHNT and YYREEE (reference sequence). V lost 4 bases to trimming and J lost 6 bases; unmatched junction nucleotides: 6. The CDR3 length is 14 residues.